These 28 T cell receptor beta chains were sequenced from one sample in a study of cytomegalovirus exposure and HLA in healthy donors. Vbeta (60) and Jbeta (13) primers were used in the PCR. Profiling relied on immunoSEQ multiplex PCR, and the TCRdb table lists in-frame clones only, not all of them. The sample lists 110,000 to 150,000 clones; around 10% were seen once. Sequences were obtained from PBMCs. The receptors derive from a man aged 45 to 65 in good health and CMV-seronegative.

This rearrangement joins TRBV19 to TRBJ2-1; TRBD1 matches 9 bases. The length of the CDR3 is 14 residues. Germline values: CDR1 LNHDA, CDR2 SQIVND (reference sequence). With V trimmed by 8 bases and J by 6 bases, 8 bases remained unmatched. The chain's CDR3 is CASSGTGRSNEQFF. Here the CDR3 DNA reads TGTGCCAGTTCCGGGACAGGGAGATCCAATGAGCAGTTCTTC.

The chain couples TRBV30 to TRBJ2-5, with D unresolved. The length of the CDR3 is 14 residues. Germline V CDR1 and CDR2: GTSNPN, SVGIG (reference sequence). The V end was cut by 0 bases, the J end by 3 bases, with 11 bases between. DNA of the CDR3: TGTGCCTGGAGTGTTCTTACAGCAAAAGAGACCCAGTACTTC. It codes for CAWSVLTAKETQYF.

This clone was found a few times. The chain recombines TRBV10-3 with TRBJ1-3; D might be TRBD1 (6 bases). Trimming removed 10 bases from V and 7 bases from J, with 17 bases in between. Germline V gene lookup returns CDR1 ENHRY and CDR2 SYGVKD. This CDR3 region has 13 residues. The CDR3 region is CATIRGAENTIYF. In DNA form, the CDR3 reads TGTGCCACCATCCGGGGGGCCGAGAACACCATATATTTT.

Written as DNA, the CDR3 is TGCGCCAGCAGTGAGATTGGCGGGATGGAGCAGTACTTC. Translating gives CASSEIGGMEQYF. The V gene is TRBV10-1, the J gene TRBJ2-5; D possibly corresponds to TRBD2 (6 bases). The germline V gene has CDR1 WNHNN and CDR2 SYGVQD (reference sequence). This CDR3 comprises 13 residues. With 2 bases removed from V and 11 bases from J, the gap between germline ends came to 15 bases.

The CDR3 DNA is TGTGCCAGCAGCTTAGGGGGACAGGGGCGGAACACTGAAGCTTTCTTT. It yields the protein CASSLGGQGRNTEAFF. The V gene is TRBV7-9, the J gene TRBJ1-1; 10 bases match TRBD1. The germline gives CDR1 SEHNR, CDR2 FQNEAQ (reference sequence). V was clipped by 1 base and J by 1 base; unmatched bases: 3. CDR3 size: 16 residues.

The chain carries TRBV6-4 and TRBJ2-7; 7 nucleotides align to TRBD2. Germline V lookup: CDR1 MRHNA, CDR2 SNTAGT. The CDR3 has 15 amino acids. The V and J ends lost 7 bases and 0 bases, in that order; junction bases with no gene match: 9. CDR3 in amino acids: CASTRGRESSYEQYF. CDR3 coding DNA: TGTGCCAGCACCAGAGGGCGGGAGAGCTCCTACGAGCAGTACTTC.

The V gene is TRBV6-1, the J gene TRBJ2-2; the match to TRBD2 covers 10 bases. The germline V gene has CDR1 MNHNS and CDR2 SASEGT. With V trimmed by 4 bases and J by 1 base, 3 bases remained unmatched. The CDR3 runs to 16 residues. The CDR3 region has the DNA TGTGCCAGCAGTGCTAGGACTAGCGGGAACACCGGGGAGCTGTTTTTT. Protein: CASSARTSGNTGELFF.

This clone was found a few times. The chain's CDR3 is CASSLGDRGYEKLFF. DNA for the CDR3: TGTGCCAGCAGCTTGGGGGACAGGGGGTATGAAAAACTGTTTTTT. The gene calls are TRBV7-9 and TRBJ1-4, with 11 bases aligning to TRBD1. Unmatched junction bases numbered 3, after V lost 3 bases and J lost 6 bases. The germline V gene encodes CDR1 SEHNR and CDR2 FQNEAQ (reference sequence). This CDR3 is built from 15 residues.

V gene TRBV6-5 combines with J gene TRBJ2-7; D is ambiguous. The CDR3 covers 12 residues. Between the trimmed V and J ends, which lost 3 bases and 5 bases, there was a span of 8 bases. Germline CDR1 MNHEY, CDR2 SVGAGI. DNA for the CDR3: TGTGCCAGCAGTTATAGCAGCAACGAGCAGTACTTC. Encoded protein: CASSYSSNEQYF.

This clone was seen more than once but under ten times. V gene TRBV28 combines with J gene TRBJ1-2, with a possible D match to TRBD1 (5 bases). Germline V CDR1 and CDR2: MDHEN, SYDVKM. Between the trimmed V and J ends, which lost 5 bases and 7 bases, there was a span of 11 bases. The CDR3 loop spans 12 amino acids. CDR3 in DNA: TGTGCCAGCAGTAGACAGTTATTTGGCTACACCTTC. Protein product: CASSRQLFGYTF.

Comment on this clone: At one end the junction does not follow the germline gene, possibly because of a read error. J is TRBJ2-7 and V is TRBV7-2, with 11 bases matching TRBD2. Looked up from germline, CDR1 is SGHTA and CDR2 is FQGNSA. CDR3 length: 14 residues. The CDR3 is CASSLAGGLGEQYF. The CDR3 DNA sequence: TGTGCCAGCAGCCTAGCGGGAGGACTAGGCGAGCAGTACTTC.

This clone turned up a few times. J is TRBJ2-1 and V is TRBV5-1; 11 positions agree with TRBD2. Trimming cost V 4 bases and J 4 bases; bases outside gene matches: 7. The CDR3 is made up of 16 amino acids. The germline V gene has CDR1 SGHRS and CDR2 YFSETQ. CDR3 in amino acids: CASSTATSGGYNEQFF. The CDR3 DNA reads TGCGCCAGCAGCACCGCAACTAGCGGGGGATACAATGAGCAGTTCTTC. The variable domain in full, with the rest retrieved from reference TRBV5-1 and TRBJ2-1, is KAGVTQTPRYLIKTRGQQVTLSCSPISGHRSVSWYQQTPGQGLQFLFEYFSETQRNKGNFPGRFSGRQFSNSRSEMNVSTLELGDSALYLCASSTATSGGYNEQFFGPGTRLTVL.

V and J are TRBV6-5 and TRBJ1-2; 8 bases agree with TRBD1. Germline V gene lookup returns CDR1 MNHEY and CDR2 SVGAGI. The CDR3 has 13 amino acids. J gave up 8 bases and V 6 bases, and 8 bases lay outside the gene matches. The CDR3 loop reads CASSIGTGGGYTF. The DNA of the CDR3 is TGTGCCAGCAGCATTGGGACAGGCGGCGGCTACACCTTC.

The chain is built from TRBV6-1 and TRBJ2-1; 7 bases align to TRBD1. V lost 1 base, J lost 10 bases, and 13 bases stayed unmatched. The CDR3 runs to 16 residues. Germline V CDR1 and CDR2: MNHNS, SASEGT. CDR3 coding DNA: TGTGCCAGCAGTGAAGAATTACAGGGGTTCCACGGGGAGCAGTTCTTC. Its translation is CASSEELQGFHGEQFF.

The chain's CDR3 is CASSVGHVDTGELFF. CDR3 in DNA: TGTGCCAGCAGCGTGGGGCATGTGGACACCGGGGAGCTGTTTTTT. The chain has TRBV9 and TRBJ2-2; weak D call: TRBD1 (5 bases). CDR1 and CDR2 (germline): SGDLS, YYNGEE. Trimming removed 2 bases from V and 3 bases from J, with 11 bases in between. The CDR3 extends over 15 amino acids.

The count of this clone is one. Here the CDR3 omits its conserved ending phenylalanine or tryptophan, so a read error is the likely source. The V call is TRBV2, the J call TRBJ2-6, with D tentatively TRBD1 (5 bases). This CDR3 has 14 amino acids. Germline CDR1 reads SNHLY; CDR2 reads FYNNEI. The CDR3 spells CANRAGSGANVLTL. In DNA, the CDR3 is TGTGCCAACAGAGCAGGGTCTGGAGCCAACGTCCTGACTTTA.

This clone was seen more than once but under ten times. The gene calls are TRBV12-5 and TRBJ2-1; tentatively, D is TRBD1 (6 bases). The CDR3 length is 14 residues. Trimming took off 0 bases at V and 10 bases at J, with 13 bases between the two ends. Looked up from germline, CDR1 is LGHNT and CDR2 is FRNRAP. The CDR3 bases are TGTGCTAGTGGTTTGGTACAGGGCTCGGGCGAGCAGTTCTTC. This translates into CASGLVQGSGEQFF.

In its sample, this clone was seen a few times. The rearrangement uses TRBV28 and TRBJ2-3; tentative D call: TRBD1 (6 bases). Looked up from germline, CDR1 is MDHEN and CDR2 is SYDVKM. This CDR3 has 15 amino acids. Trimming took off 5 bases at V and 2 bases at J, with 14 bases between the two ends. The CDR3 protein is CASSAPQGYTDTQYF. CDR3 sequence (DNA): TGTGCCAGCAGTGCCCCGCAGGGGTACACAGATACGCAGTATTTT.

This clone turned up a few times. The chain is built from TRBV9 and TRBJ1-4, with TRBD1 identical over 10 bases. This CDR3 comprises 18 residues. V lost 2 bases, J lost 0 bases, and 7 bases stayed unmatched. Germline V CDR1 and CDR2: SGDLS, YYNGEE. The CDR3 loop is CASSVRGTGAATNEKLFF. The DNA of the CDR3 is TGTGCCAGCAGCGTGAGGGGGACAGGGGCTGCAACTAATGAAAAACTGTTTTTT.

V is TRBV19 and J is TRBJ1-4, with TRBD1 matching over 7 bases. The J segment lost 8 bases and the V segment lost 4 bases, leaving 10 bases of the junction unmatched. The CDR3 loop spans 15 amino acids. Germline V gene lookup returns CDR1 LNHDA and CDR2 SQIVND (reference sequence). CDR3 in amino acids: CASSTLDRRREKLFF. The CDR3 nucleotides read TGTGCCAGTAGTACTTTGGACAGGCGTCGGGAAAAACTGTTTTTT.

The gene calls are TRBV7-9 and TRBJ2-6; 8 bases align to TRBD1. V was clipped by 4 bases and J by 2 bases; unmatched bases: 1. The CDR3 extends over 15 amino acids. The V gene's germline CDR1 is SEHNR and CDR2 FQNEAQ (reference sequence). The CDR3 reads CASSSDRAGANVLTF. The CDR3, as DNA: TGTGCCAGCAGCTCGGACAGGGCTGGGGCCAACGTCCTGACTTTC.

This clone was picked up a small number of times. V usage is TRBV5-1 and J usage is TRBJ2-5, with TRBD2 matching over 14 bases. The germline V gene encodes CDR1 SGHRS and CDR2 YFSETQ. Germline trimming cut 2 bases from V and 4 bases from J; bases unmatched to any gene: 10. The CDR3 runs 18 residues. CDR3 in DNA: TGCGCCAGCAGCTTCGGCATCCAAGGACTAGCGGGAGGAGAGACCCAGTACTTC. Residues: CASSFGIQGLAGGETQYF.

V is TRBV28 and J is TRBJ1-1, with 10 bases that match TRBD1. V shed 2 bases and J 7 bases; nucleotides not matched to a gene: 7. The CDR3 loop spans 15 amino acids. Germline lookup yields CDR1 MDHEN and CDR2 SYDVKM. The CDR3 reads CASSLSGQGDSEAFF. CDR3 coding DNA: TGTGCCAGCAGTTTAAGTGGACAGGGGGACAGTGAAGCTTTCTTT.

This clone was seen a few times. This specimen includes other DNA sequences encoding the same CDR3. The J gene is TRBJ2-2, the V gene TRBV9; D unclear. The V end lost 3 bases, the J end lost 7 bases, and 7 bases lay between the germline ends. The germline gives CDR1 SGDLS, CDR2 YYNGEE. The CDR3 is made up of 12 amino acids. Here the CDR3 reads CASSGGSGELFF. The CDR3 DNA reads as TGTGCCAGCAGCGGCGGAAGCGGGGAGCTGTTTTTT.

The chain is built from TRBV27 and TRBJ1-2; unclear D gene. V dropped 2 bases and J dropped 2 bases, with 6 bases sitting between them. Germline loops: CDR1 MNHEY, CDR2 SMNVEV (reference sequence). This CDR3 has 13 amino acids. Here the CDR3 DNA reads TGTGCCAGCAGTTTAGGCACGAACTATGGCTACACCTTC. Encoded protein: CASSLGTNYGYTF.

This clone was detected ten times or more. CDR3 sequence: CASSLRQGSGANVLTF. In nucleotides, the CDR3 is TGCGCCAGCAGCTTGCGACAGGGCTCTGGGGCCAACGTCCTGACTTTC. The chain joins TRBV5-1 to TRBJ2-6, with 7 bases aligning to TRBD1. This CDR3 is 16 amino acids long. V lost 1 base, J lost 0 bases, and 1 base stayed unmatched. CDR1 and CDR2 from the germline V gene are SGHRS and YFSETQ.

This clone was seen only a few times. This chain connects TRBV4-2 to TRBJ2-3; tentative D call: TRBD2 (6 bases). The CDR3 spans 16 residues. The ends were cut back, 0 bases at V and 0 bases at J, with 10 bases in the middle. Germline V gives CDR1 LGHNA, CDR2 YNFKEQ. DNA for the CDR3: TGTGCCAGCAGCCAAGATCCCAGCGGGAGCACAGATACGCAGTATTTT. It codes for CASSQDPSGSTDTQYF.

This clone was observed at least ten times. The chain couples TRBV7-9 to TRBJ2-1, with 12 nucleotides matching TRBD2. Germline lookup yields CDR1 SEHNR and CDR2 FQNEAQ (reference sequence). J was trimmed by 14 bases and V by 0 bases; bases with no gene match: 11. The CDR3 covers 16 residues. The DNA for the CDR3 is TGTGCCAGCAGCTTAGCGGGGGACTGGGCTAGCGGGAGGGAGTTCTTC. Its translation is CASSLAGDWASGREFF.